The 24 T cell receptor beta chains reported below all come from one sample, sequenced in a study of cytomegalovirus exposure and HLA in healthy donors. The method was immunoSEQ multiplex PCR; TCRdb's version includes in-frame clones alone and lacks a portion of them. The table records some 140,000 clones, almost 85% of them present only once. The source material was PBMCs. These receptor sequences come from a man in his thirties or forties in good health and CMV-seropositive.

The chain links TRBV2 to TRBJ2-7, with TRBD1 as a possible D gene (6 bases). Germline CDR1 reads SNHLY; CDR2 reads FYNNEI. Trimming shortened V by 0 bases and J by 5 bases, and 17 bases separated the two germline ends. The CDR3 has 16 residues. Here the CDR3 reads CASSEAGRRGSHEQYF. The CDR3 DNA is TGTGCCAGCAGTGAAGCGGGCCGCAGGGGTTCCCACGAGCAGTACTTC. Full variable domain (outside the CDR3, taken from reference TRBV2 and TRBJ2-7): EPEVTQTPSHQVTQMGQEVILRCVPISNHLYFYWYRQILGQKVEFLVSFYNNEISEKSEIFDDQFSVERPDGSNFTLKIRSTKLEDSAMYFCASSEAGRRGSHEQYFGPGTRLTVT.

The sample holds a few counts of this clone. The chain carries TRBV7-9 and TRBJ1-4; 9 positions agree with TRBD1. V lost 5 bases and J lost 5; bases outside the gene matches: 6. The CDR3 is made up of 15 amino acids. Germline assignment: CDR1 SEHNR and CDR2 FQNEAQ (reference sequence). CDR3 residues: CASSPRDRDNEKLFF. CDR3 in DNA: TGTGCCAGCAGCCCCAGGGACAGGGACAATGAAAAACTGTTTTTT.

This CDR3 is CASTKTGNFYEQYF. The CDR3 DNA sequence: TGTGCCAGCACCAAGACAGGGAACTTCTACGAGCAGTACTTC. The genes are TRBV6-6 and TRBJ2-7, with TRBD1 matching 7 bases. From germline, CDR1 is MNHNY and CDR2 SVGAGI (reference sequence). The CDR3 is 14 residues long. The V and J ends lost 7 bases and 3 bases, in that order; junction bases with no gene match: 9.

The CDR3 is CASSVGLRRTTDGYTF. In DNA, the CDR3 is TGTGCCAGCAGCGTAGGGCTACGGAGGACTACTGATGGCTACACCTTC. The chain employs TRBV9 and TRBJ1-2; D is undetermined. The CDR3 is made up of 16 amino acids. Trimming removed 0 bases from V and 6 bases from J, with 18 bases in between. Germline V gene lookup returns CDR1 SGDLS and CDR2 YYNGEE.

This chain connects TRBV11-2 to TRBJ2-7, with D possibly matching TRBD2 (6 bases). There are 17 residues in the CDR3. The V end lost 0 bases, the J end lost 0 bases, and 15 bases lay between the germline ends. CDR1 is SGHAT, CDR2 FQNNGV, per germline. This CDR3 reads CASSLDGYAGNSYEQYF. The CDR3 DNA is TGTGCCAGCAGCTTAGATGGCTATGCGGGAAACTCCTACGAGCAGTACTTC.

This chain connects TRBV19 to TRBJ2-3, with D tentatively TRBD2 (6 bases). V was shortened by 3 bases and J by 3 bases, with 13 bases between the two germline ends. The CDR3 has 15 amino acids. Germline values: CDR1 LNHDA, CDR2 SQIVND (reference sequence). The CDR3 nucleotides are TGTGCCAGTAGTATCAGACTAGATTCAACAGATACGCAGTATTTT. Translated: CASSIRLDSTDTQYF. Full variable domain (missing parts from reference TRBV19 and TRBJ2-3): DGGITQSPKYLFRKEGQNVTLSCEQNLNHDAMYWYRQDPGQGLRLIYYSQIVNDFQKGDIAEGYSVSREKKESFPLTVTSAQKNPTAFYLCASSIRLDSTDTQYFGPGTRLTVL.

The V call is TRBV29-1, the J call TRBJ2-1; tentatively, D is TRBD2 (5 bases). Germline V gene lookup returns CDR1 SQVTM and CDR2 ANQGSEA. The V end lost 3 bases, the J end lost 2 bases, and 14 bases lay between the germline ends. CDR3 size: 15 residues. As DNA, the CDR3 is TGCAGCGTTGATCGGGCGTCGGGGACCTACAATGAGCAGTTCTTC. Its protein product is CSVDRASGTYNEQFF.

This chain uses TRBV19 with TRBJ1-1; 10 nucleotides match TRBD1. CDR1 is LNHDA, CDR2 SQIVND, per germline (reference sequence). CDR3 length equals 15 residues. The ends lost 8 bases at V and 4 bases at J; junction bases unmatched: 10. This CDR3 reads CASGPRTGGITEAFF. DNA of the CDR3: TGTGCCAGTGGGCCAAGGACAGGGGGAATCACTGAAGCTTTCTTT.

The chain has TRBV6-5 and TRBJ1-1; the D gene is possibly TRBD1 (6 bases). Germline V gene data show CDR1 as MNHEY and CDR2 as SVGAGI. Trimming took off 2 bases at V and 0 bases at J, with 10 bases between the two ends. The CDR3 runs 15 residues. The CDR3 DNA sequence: TGTGCCAGCAGTTACAACAGGGATCTGAACACTGAAGCTTTCTTT. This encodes CASSYNRDLNTEAFF.

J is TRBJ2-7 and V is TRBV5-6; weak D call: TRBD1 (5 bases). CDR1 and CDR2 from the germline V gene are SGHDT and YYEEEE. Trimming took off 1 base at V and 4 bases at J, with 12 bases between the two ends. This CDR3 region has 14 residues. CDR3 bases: TGTGCCAGCAGCTTGAAAGGACACAATTACGAGCAGTACTTC. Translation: CASSLKGHNYEQYF.

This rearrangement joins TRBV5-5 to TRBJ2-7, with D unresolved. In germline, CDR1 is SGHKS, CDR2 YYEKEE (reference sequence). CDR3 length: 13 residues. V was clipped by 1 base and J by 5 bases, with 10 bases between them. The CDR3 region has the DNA TGTGCCAGCAGCTTGAGTCTGGGCCACGAGCAGTACTTC. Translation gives CASSLSLGHEQYF.

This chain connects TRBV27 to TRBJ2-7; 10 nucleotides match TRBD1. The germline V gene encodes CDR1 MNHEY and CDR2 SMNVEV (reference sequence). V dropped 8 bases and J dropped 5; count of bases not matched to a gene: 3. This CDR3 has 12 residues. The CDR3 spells CASRQGAHEQYF. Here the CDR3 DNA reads TGTGCCAGCCGACAGGGGGCCCACGAGCAGTACTTC.

In DNA, the CDR3 is TGTGCCAGCAGCCAATATGCAGTTTCTGATGGCTACACCTTC. This sequence encodes CASSQYAVSDGYTF. The rearrangement links TRBV6-5 to TRBJ1-2; D not certain. Trimming removed 6 bases at V and 6 bases at J, with 17 bases between. The germline V gene encodes CDR1 MNHEY and CDR2 SVGAGI. The CDR3 sequence is 14 residues long.

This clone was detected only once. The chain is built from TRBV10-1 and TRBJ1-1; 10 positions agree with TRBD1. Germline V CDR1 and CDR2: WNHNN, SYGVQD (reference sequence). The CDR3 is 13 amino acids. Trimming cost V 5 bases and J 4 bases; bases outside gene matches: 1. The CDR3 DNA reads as TGCGCCAGCAGTCGGACAGGGGGCACTGAAGCTTTCTTT. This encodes CASSRTGGTEAFF.

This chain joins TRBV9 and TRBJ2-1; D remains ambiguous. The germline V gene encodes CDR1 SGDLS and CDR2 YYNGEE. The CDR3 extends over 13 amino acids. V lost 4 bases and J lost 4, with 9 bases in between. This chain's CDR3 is CASSPPYYNEQFF. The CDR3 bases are TGTGCCAGCAGCCCCCCCTATTACAATGAGCAGTTCTTC. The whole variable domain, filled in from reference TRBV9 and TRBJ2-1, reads DSGVTQTPKHLITATGQRVTLRCSPRSGDLSVYWYQQSLDQGLQFLIQYYNGEERAKGNILERFSAQQFPDLHSELNLSSLELGDSALYFCASSPPYYNEQFFGPGTRLTVL.

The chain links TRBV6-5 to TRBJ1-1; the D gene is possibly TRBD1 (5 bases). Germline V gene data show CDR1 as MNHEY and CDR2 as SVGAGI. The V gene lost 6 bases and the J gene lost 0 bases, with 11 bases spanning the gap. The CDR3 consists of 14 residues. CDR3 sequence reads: CASSSGGLNTEAFF. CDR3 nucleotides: TGTGCCAGCAGCTCTGGGGGGTTGAACACTGAAGCTTTCTTT.

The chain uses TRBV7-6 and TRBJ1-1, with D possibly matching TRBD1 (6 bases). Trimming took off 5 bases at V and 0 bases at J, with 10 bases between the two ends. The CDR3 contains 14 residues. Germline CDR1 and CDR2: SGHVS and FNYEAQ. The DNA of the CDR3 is TGTGCCAGCAGCCGGGACATCTTGAACACTGAAGCTTTCTTT. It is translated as CASSRDILNTEAFF.

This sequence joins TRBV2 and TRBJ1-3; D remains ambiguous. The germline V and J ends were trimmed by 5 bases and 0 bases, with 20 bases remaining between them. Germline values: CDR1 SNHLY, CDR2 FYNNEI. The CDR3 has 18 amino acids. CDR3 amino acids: CASSLIRTPIISGNTIYF. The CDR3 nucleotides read TGTGCCAGCAGTCTGATTAGAACCCCGATAATCTCTGGAAACACCATATATTTT.

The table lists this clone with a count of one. The CDR3 DNA reads TGCGCCAGCAGCTTGGTCACAGGGAGTAATGAGCAGTTCTTC. This translates into CASSLVTGSNEQFF. This sequence joins TRBV5-1 and TRBJ2-1; D perhaps matches TRBD1 (6 bases). Germline-derived CDR1 and CDR2 are SGHRS and YFSETQ. Trimming left V 0 bases short and J 7 bases short, with 11 bases between. The CDR3 is 14 amino acids.

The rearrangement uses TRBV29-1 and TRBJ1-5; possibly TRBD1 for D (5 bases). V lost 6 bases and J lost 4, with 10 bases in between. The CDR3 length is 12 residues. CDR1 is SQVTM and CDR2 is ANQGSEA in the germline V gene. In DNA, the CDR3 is TGCAGCGTGGGGCAGCCAAATCAGCCCCAGCATTTT. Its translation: CSVGQPNQPQHF.

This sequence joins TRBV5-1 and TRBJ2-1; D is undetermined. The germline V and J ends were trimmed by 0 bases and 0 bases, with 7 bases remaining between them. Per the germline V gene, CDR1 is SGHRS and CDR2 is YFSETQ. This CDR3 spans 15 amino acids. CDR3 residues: CASSLVLSSYNEQFF. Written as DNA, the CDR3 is TGCGCCAGCAGCTTGGTTCTGAGCTCCTACAATGAGCAGTTCTTC.

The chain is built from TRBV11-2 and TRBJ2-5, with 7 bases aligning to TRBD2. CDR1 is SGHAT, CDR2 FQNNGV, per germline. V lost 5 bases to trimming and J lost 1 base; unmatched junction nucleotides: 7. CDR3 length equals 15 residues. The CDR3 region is CASSQTSDSQETQYF. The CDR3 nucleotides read TGTGCCAGCAGCCAAACTAGCGACAGCCAAGAGACCCAGTACTTC.

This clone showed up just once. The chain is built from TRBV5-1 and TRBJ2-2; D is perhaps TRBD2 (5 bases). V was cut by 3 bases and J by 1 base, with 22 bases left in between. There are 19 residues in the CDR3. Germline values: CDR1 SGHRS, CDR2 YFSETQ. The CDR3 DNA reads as TGCGCCAGCAGCTGGCCCCTTCTTATGGCCGCGGGGAACACCGGGGAGCTGTTTTTT. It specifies CASSWPLLMAAGNTGELFF.

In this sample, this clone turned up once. This chain's CDR3 is CAISESRQTNEKLFF. The CDR3 DNA sequence: TGTGCCATCAGTGAGTCCCGACAGACTAATGAAAAACTGTTTTTT. This chain connects TRBV10-3 to TRBJ1-4, with a tentative D call TRBD1 (5 bases). The ends were cut back, 0 bases at V and 2 bases at J, with 7 bases in the middle. The CDR3 loop spans 15 amino acids. Germline V lookup: CDR1 ENHRY, CDR2 SYGVKD.